This entry lists 10 T cell receptor beta chains sequenced from one sample in a study of CD8 T cells in Susac syndrome. About 0.5 to 1 ug RNA was reverse transcribed with random hexamers. Each CDR3 protein is one row after TCRdb ran MiXCR on the immunoSEQ multiplex PCR reads. The sample records 130,000 or so distinct CDR3 sequences, 96% being singletons. The sequenced sample consisted of CD4+ T cells from PBMCs. These TCRs come from a human donor with Susac syndrome.

The V gene is TRBV18, the J gene TRBJ2-1; TRBD2 matches at 7 bases. V lost 8 bases, J lost 3 bases, and 7 bases stayed unmatched. CDR1 is KGHSH and CDR2 is LQKENI in the germline V gene. This CDR3 region has 14 residues. This chain's CDR3 is CASAASGGYNEQFF. CDR3 sequence (DNA): TGTGCCAGCGCTGCTAGCGGAGGCTACAATGAGCAGTTCTTC. Using reference TRBV18 and TRBJ2-1 for the parts outside the CDR3, the full variable domain is NAGVMQNPRHLVRRRGQEARLRCSPMKGHSHVYWYRQLPEEGLKFMVYLQKENIIDESGMPKERFSAEFPKEGPSILRIQQVVRGDSAAYFCASAASGGYNEQFFGPGTRLTVL.

The gene calls are TRBV12-3 or TRBV12-4 and TRBJ2-2, with D possibly TRBD2 on 6 matching bases. CDR3 length equals 12 residues. V gave up 5 bases and J gave up 5 bases, with 6 bases separating them. CDR3 DNA: TGTGCCAGCAGTGGAGGGACCGGGGAGCTGTTTTTT. It specifies CASSGGTGELFF.

The gene calls are TRBV6-1 and TRBJ1-2; 8 nucleotides match TRBD1. Unmatched junction bases numbered 5, after V lost 1 base and J lost 4 bases. Germline CDR1 reads MNHNS; CDR2 reads SASEGT. The CDR3 sequence is 15 residues long. The CDR3 spells CASSEVQGAGYGYTF. The CDR3 DNA reads TGTGCCAGCAGTGAAGTTCAGGGGGCAGGCTATGGCTACACCTTC.

A single count supports this clonotype. The chain couples TRBV9 to TRBJ2-3; 7 positions agree with TRBD2. The CDR3 loop spans 15 amino acids. Per germline, CDR1 SGDLS and CDR2 YYNGEE. The V and J ends lost 1 base and 2 bases, in that order; junction bases with no gene match: 4. CDR3: CASSVLADFTDTQYF. The CDR3 nucleotides are TGTGCCAGCAGCGTACTAGCGGATTTCACAGATACGCAGTATTTT.

The chain couples TRBV20-1 to TRBJ1-2; D may be TRBD1 (6 bases). The CDR3 totals 11 residues. V was clipped by 7 bases and J by 4 bases, with 10 bases between them. CDR1 and CDR2 from the germline V gene are DFQATT and SNEGSKA (reference sequence). In DNA, the CDR3 is TGCAGTGTAGGGGGAGTCTATGGCTACACCTTC. Protein sequence: CSVGGVYGYTF.

This chain uses TRBV19 with TRBJ1-1, with 10 bases that match TRBD1. The V and J ends lost 7 bases and 1 base, in that order; junction bases with no gene match: 9. CDR1 and CDR2 (germline): LNHDA, SQIVND (reference sequence). This CDR3 comprises 16 residues. The CDR3 DNA follows: TGTGCCAGTACCCCCTGGGACAGGGGAGAGAACACTGAAGCTTTCTTT. Its translation is CASTPWDRGENTEAFF.

V is TRBV3-1 and J is TRBJ1-1; D perhaps matches TRBD1 (5 bases). CDR3 length equals 14 residues. V lost 0 bases, J lost 11 bases, and 16 bases lay in between. Germline assignment: CDR1 LGHDT and CDR2 YNNKEL (reference sequence). In DNA form, the CDR3 reads TGTGCCAGCAGCCAAGATCCCAAGGCAGGGAAGGCTTTCTTT. Translating gives CASSQDPKAGKAFF.

The chain employs TRBV30 and TRBJ2-6, with a weak D call TRBD2 (6 bases). V lost 1 base to trimming and J lost 4 bases, with 14 bases between them. The CDR3 has 16 residues. The germline gives CDR1 GTSNPN, CDR2 SVGIG (reference sequence). In DNA form, the CDR3 reads TGTGCCTGGAGTGGGAGGCGGGGTGTCGGGGCCAACGTCCTGACTTTC. Translation: CAWSGRRGVGANVLTF.

V usage is TRBV11-2 and J usage is TRBJ1-1, with a weak D call TRBD1 (5 bases). Deletions cut 0 bases from V and 6 bases from J, with 14 bases between. Germline CDR1 SGHAT, CDR2 FQNNGV. This CDR3 is 15 amino acids long. This chain's CDR3 is CASSLERVVRAEAFF. The CDR3 DNA reads TGTGCCAGCAGCTTAGAGCGGGTAGTCAGGGCTGAAGCTTTCTTT.

CDR3 sequence reads: CASSPRGFGEQFF. In DNA, the CDR3 is TGTGCCAGCTCACCACGAGGGTTTGGTGAGCAGTTCTTC. V is TRBV18 and J is TRBJ2-1, with a possible D match to TRBD2 (5 bases). CDR3 length: 13 amino acids. CDR1 and CDR2 from the germline V gene are KGHSH and LQKENI. The V end was cut by 1 base, the J end by 9 bases, with 10 bases between.